A selection of T cell receptor beta chains follows, all from one sample in a study of cytomegalovirus exposure and HLA in healthy donors. Assay: immunoSEQ multiplex PCR; the TCRdb copy retains only in-frame clones and omits some. The table lists some 110,000 clones, approximately 80% of them singletons. The specimen was PBMCs. These receptors all come from a woman in her thirties or forties in good health and CMV-seronegative. The CDR3 runs from the conserved cysteine through the conserved F or W. A D gene is named only where the DNA matches it firmly. Clone size is shown for a subset of rows, as once, few, many or a class of expanded clone.

DNA: TGTGCCAGCAGCCGGATACGGACAGGGCGGACCACGGGGGAGCTGTTTTTT
CDR3: CASSRIRTGRTTGELFF
V: TRBV5-5
size: -
D: TRBD1
J: TRBJ2-2

DNA: TGTGCCAGCAGCCTAGGGGGGGGTGGCTACACCTTC
CDR3: CASSLGGGGYTF
V: TRBV7-6
size: -
D: -
J: TRBJ1-2

DNA: TGTGCCAGCAGCCCCCAATACGAGCAGTACTTC
CDR3: CASSPQYEQYF
V: TRBV11-2
size: few
D: -
J: TRBJ2-7

DNA: TGTGCCAGCAGCCAAGGGGGCAGGTCGGGCGAGCAGTACTTC
CDR3: CASSQGGRSGEQYF
V: TRBV5-4
size: -
D: TRBD1
J: TRBJ2-7

DNA: TGTGCCAGCAGTGAGGGGACTAGCAACGGGGAGCAGTTCTTC
CDR3: CASSEGTSNGEQFF
V: TRBV2
size: -
D: TRBD2
J: TRBJ2-1

DNA: TGTGCCAGCAGGACCCTAGGGCAGGGGAATGAAAAACTGTTTTTT
CDR3: CASRTLGQGNEKLFF
V: TRBV28
size: -
D: -
J: TRBJ1-4

DNA: TGTGCCTGGAGTCCGGGCACAGATACGCAGTATTTT
CDR3: CAWSPGTDTQYF
V: TRBV30
size: -
D: -
J: TRBJ2-3

DNA: TGTGCCAGCAGCAAACGACTCAGATCCTACGAGCAGTACTTC
CDR3: CASSKRLRSYEQYF
V: TRBV21-1
size: -
D: -
J: TRBJ2-7

DNA: TGTTCCAGCAGCCACAGGGGGCTCTACGAGCAGTACTTC
CDR3: CSSSHRGLYEQYF
V: TRBV7-9
size: once
D: TRBD1
J: TRBJ2-7

DNA: TGTGCCACCAGCAGTTTACTAGCGGGTAACAATGAGCAGTTCTTC
CDR3: CATSSLLAGNNEQFF
V: TRBV15
size: -
D: TRBD2
J: TRBJ2-1

DNA: TGTGCCAGCAGCTTAGACCCGGGACAGGGGGCGGTATGGGACGAGCAGTACTTC
CDR3: CASSLDPGQGAVWDEQYF
V: TRBV11-2
size: -
D: TRBD1
J: TRBJ2-7

DNA: TGTGCCAGCTCACTACAGGGGGACTCCCACAATGAGCAGTTCTTC
CDR3: CASSLQGDSHNEQFF
V: TRBV18
size: -
D: TRBD1
J: TRBJ2-1

DNA: TGTGCCAGCAGCTTAGGAGTGTACGAGCAGTACTTC
CDR3: CASSLGVYEQYF
V: TRBV11-2
size: -
D: -
J: TRBJ2-7

DNA: TGTGCCAGCAGCCCACATAAACGAGGGACTAGCGGGAGTAGATGGGAGACCCAGTACTTC
CDR3: CASSPHKRGTSGSRWETQYF
V: TRBV7-6
size: -
D: TRBD2
J: TRBJ2-5

DNA: TGTGCCAGTAGTATCGAAGCAGGGGGGAACCATGAAGCTTTCTTT
CDR3: CASSIEAGGNHEAFF
V: TRBV19
size: -
D: TRBD1
J: TRBJ1-1

DNA: TGTGCCAGCAGGCTGGGGACACAGATGAACACTGAAGCTTTCTTT
CDR3: CASRLGTQMNTEAFF
V: TRBV7-3
size: -
D: -
J: TRBJ1-1

DNA: TGTGCCAGCAGCTTCGAGTTGCCTCGACAGCCCCAGCATTTT
CDR3: CASSFELPRQPQHF
V: TRBV28
size: -
D: -
J: TRBJ1-5

DNA: TGTGCCAGCAGCTGGGGACAGGGGGCAATCGGGCAGTACTTC
CDR3: CASSWGQGAIGQYF
V: TRBV7-2
size: -
D: TRBD1
J: TRBJ2-7

DNA: TGTGCCAGCAGCGTAGCGACTAGCGGGACCTACGAGCAGTACTTC
CDR3: CASSVATSGTYEQYF
V: TRBV7-6
size: -
D: TRBD2
J: TRBJ2-7

DNA: TGTGCCAGCAGTGACAACAGGTTGAACACTGAAGCTTTCTTT
CDR3: CASSDNRLNTEAFF
V: TRBV6-5
size: few
D: -
J: TRBJ1-1

DNA: TGTGCCAGCAGCCGGGACAGGGTCCCGCCTTTCTATGGCTACACCTTC
CDR3: CASSRDRVPPFYGYTF
V: TRBV28
size: -
D: TRBD1
J: TRBJ1-2

DNA: TGTGCCAGCAGCCCCGGACTAGCGGGAAAGAGCTCCTACAATGAGCAGTTCTTC
CDR3: CASSPGLAGKSSYNEQFF
V: TRBV7-9
size: -
D: TRBD2
J: TRBJ2-1

DNA: TGTGCCAGCAGCTTACCCCGGTCGAGCAACACAGATACGCAGTATTTT
CDR3: CASSLPRSSNTDTQYF
V: TRBV11-2
size: -
D: -
J: TRBJ2-3

DNA: TGTGCCAGCAGTCTGGGACAGGGGACTCAGCCCCAGCATTTT
CDR3: CASSLGQGTQPQHF
V: TRBV28
size: large
D: TRBD1
J: TRBJ1-5

DNA: TGTGCCAGCAGTTCAGGGGGCGCGGGCAAAAACATTCAGTACTTC
CDR3: CASSSGGAGKNIQYF
V: TRBV7-2
size: -
D: TRBD1
J: TRBJ2-4

DNA: TGTGCCAGCAACCACAGGGGACTGAACACTGAAGCTTTCTTT
CDR3: CASNHRGLNTEAFF
V: TRBV25-1
size: -
D: TRBD1
J: TRBJ1-1

DNA: TGTGCCAGCAGCACGCCCGGGGGGAGAGCTTTCTTT
CDR3: CASSTPGGRAFF
V: TRBV21-1
size: -
D: -
J: TRBJ1-1

DNA: TGTGCCAGCAGTCCGGGACAGGGGCTATTAGCCAAAAACATTCAGTACTTC
CDR3: CASSPGQGLLAKNIQYF
V: TRBV27
size: -
D: TRBD1
J: TRBJ2-4

DNA: TGCGCCAGCAGCCACTCTACGACAGGGGTTACAGATACGCAGTATTTT
CDR3: CASSHSTTGVTDTQYF
V: TRBV4-3
size: -
D: TRBD1
J: TRBJ2-3